A single sample is the source of the 23 T cell receptor beta chains below, sequenced in a study of blood T cells in healthy people across ages. Primers used in a second PCR of roughly 6 to 12 cycles were a sample-barcoded 5' primer and a J-beta primer mix. Each CDR3 protein is one row after TCRdb ran MiXCR on the 5' RACE reads. The sample includes hundreds of thousands of distinct CDR3 sequences, just over 55% seen only once; the top ten take 20% to 30%. Material for sequencing was blood. These receptors all stem from a man in his forties in good health.

This clonotype has more than one count but fewer than ten. This chain links TRBV25-1 with TRBJ2-2; 7 positions agree with TRBD2. The ends lost 2 bases at V and 9 bases at J; junction bases unmatched: 6. Germline CDR1 and CDR2: MGHDK and SYGVNS. The CDR3 is made up of 14 amino acids. The CDR3 DNA reads as TGTGCCAGCAGTGAAAAGCGGCGGGAGAGGGAGCTGTTTTTT. This encodes CASSEKRRERELFF.

The chain couples TRBV27 to TRBJ2-3, with TRBD2 identical over 11 bases. CDR1 is MNHEY and CDR2 is SMNVEV in the germline V gene (reference sequence). The CDR3 is 16 residues long. Trimming removed 5 bases from V and 4 bases from J; junction bases left unmatched: 8. This CDR3 is CASSPSGRTEADTQYF. The CDR3, as DNA: TGTGCCAGCAGTCCTAGCGGGAGGACCGAGGCAGATACGCAGTATTTT.

This clonotype was picked up one time. The genes are TRBV20-1 and TRBJ2-2, with 7 positions matching TRBD2. The length of the CDR3 is 16 residues. V shed 3 bases and J 0 bases; nucleotides not matched to a gene: 7. Germline CDR1 is DFQATT and CDR2 is SNEGSKA (reference sequence). The CDR3 DNA follows: TGCAGTGCTAGCCGAGGGCTAGCGGCGAACACCGGGGAGCTGTTTTTT. Translation: CSASRGLAANTGELFF.

The chain links TRBV29-1 to TRBJ1-2; D unresolved. Germline V gene data show CDR1 as SQVTM and CDR2 as ANQGSEA. The CDR3 loop spans 13 amino acids. V gave up 0 bases and J gave up 4 bases, with 9 bases separating them. The CDR3 DNA reads TGCAGCGTTGAAGAAATGGGTTTCTATGGCTACACCTTC. This sequence encodes CSVEEMGFYGYTF.

The chain has TRBV5-1 and TRBJ2-1; no clear D gene. CDR1 is SGHRS, CDR2 YFSETQ, per germline. The length of the CDR3 is 16 residues. Trimming removed 0 bases from V and 2 bases from J, with 12 bases in between. CDR3 residues: CASSLGNGIPYNEQFF. In nucleotides, the CDR3 is TGCGCCAGCAGCTTGGGGAACGGAATCCCCTACAATGAGCAGTTCTTC.

On this clonotype: A much larger clone lies a single base off, so this may be a read error. In DNA, the CDR3 is TGTGCCAGCAGTTTAGCCCCAGAGGTCGAGCAGTACTTC. This encodes CASSLAPEVEQYF. This sequence joins TRBV27 and TRBJ2-5; no firm D call. The end of the DNA fits TRBJ2-7 better, so the J call may be wrong. The CDR3 contains 13 residues. Germline CDR1 is MNHEY and CDR2 is SMNVEV (reference sequence).

The V gene is TRBV5-6, the J gene TRBJ2-7, with 9 bases that match TRBD1. CDR3 length: 15 residues. The ends lost 4 bases at V and 6 bases at J; junction bases unmatched: 11. Per the germline V gene, CDR1 is SGHDT and CDR2 is YYEEEE. The CDR3 sequence: CASSVEGTGYSEQYF. CDR3 nucleotides: TGTGCCAGCAGCGTAGAAGGGACAGGGTACTCCGAGCAGTACTTC. Full variable domain (missing parts from reference TRBV5-6 and TRBJ2-7): DAGVTQSPTHLIKTRGQQVTLRCSPKSGHDTVSWYQQALGQGPQFIFQYYEEEERQRGNFPDRFSGHQFPNYSSELNVNALLLGDSALYLCASSVEGTGYSEQYFGPGTRLTVT.

The rearrangement joins TRBV7-9 to TRBJ1-2; a weak D match, TRBD1 (6 bases). The V and J ends lost 2 bases and 7 bases respectively, with 20 bases between them. The CDR3 has 16 amino acids. The germline CDR1 and CDR2 sequences are SEHNR and FQNEAQ (reference sequence). CDR3 sequence (DNA): TGTGCCAGCAGCTTAATTACGGGTCAGGGGCCTCGTGGCTACACCTTC. Translating gives CASSLITGQGPRGYTF.

The chain combines TRBV6-1 with TRBJ1-1, with D unresolved. Trimming pared 7 bases from V and 6 bases from J, leaving 18 bases between. The germline CDR1 and CDR2 sequences are MNHNS and SASEGT. This CDR3 comprises 14 residues. The CDR3 DNA follows: TGTGCCAGCACCATTAACCTTGGGATCCCTGAAGCTTTCTTT. This encodes CASTINLGIPEAFF.

The chain has TRBV9 and TRBJ2-1; D unclear. Trimming left V 0 bases short and J 5 bases short, with 6 bases between. The CDR3 has 13 amino acids. CDR1 SGDLS and CDR2 YYNGEE come from the germline V gene. The CDR3 nucleotides are TGTGCCAGCAGCGTAGTTCTGAACAATGAGCAGTTCTTC. The encoded protein is CASSVVLNNEQFF. Supplemented by reference TRBV9 and TRBJ2-1, the full variable domain reads DSGVTQTPKHLITATGQRVTLRCSPRSGDLSVYWYQQSLDQGLQFLIQYYNGEERAKGNILERFSAQQFPDLHSELNLSSLELGDSALYFCASSVVLNNEQFFGPGTRLTVL.

There are a few counts of this clonotype. The rearrangement links TRBV6-1 to TRBJ2-5; D is unresolved. The V gene's germline CDR1 is MNHNS and CDR2 SASEGT. CDR3 length: 13 residues. Trimming removed 4 bases from V and 3 bases from J, with 9 bases in between. The CDR3, as DNA: TGTGCCAGCAGTGCTCTAGGGAAAGAGACCCAGTACTTC. Amino acids: CASSALGKETQYF.

V is TRBV18 and J is TRBJ2-3; D not certain. The CDR3 has 14 amino acids. CDR1 and CDR2 from the germline V gene are KGHSH and LQKENI. V was shortened by 7 bases and J by 0 bases, with 11 bases between the two germline ends. The CDR3 DNA reads TGTGCCAGCTTGCTGACTCCGAGCACAGATACGCAGTATTTT. Translating it yields CASLLTPSTDTQYF.

The chain carries TRBV18 and TRBJ1-1, with D perhaps TRBD1 (6 bases). CDR3 length equals 14 residues. Germline values: CDR1 KGHSH, CDR2 LQKENI. The ends were cut back, 1 base at V and 5 bases at J, with 11 bases in the middle. The CDR3 protein is CASSPRAGATEAFF. CDR3 bases: TGTGCCAGCTCACCACGAGCAGGGGCTACTGAAGCTTTCTTT.

In this sample, this clonotype turned up a few times. The chain has TRBV9 and TRBJ2-5; perhaps TRBD1 as D (6 bases). Trimming took 0 bases from V and 2 from J, leaving 8 bases between them. This CDR3 has 14 residues. Germline values: CDR1 SGDLS, CDR2 YYNGEE. CDR3 protein: CASSVGTEQETQYF. CDR3 sequence (DNA): TGTGCCAGCAGCGTAGGGACAGAACAAGAGACCCAGTACTTC.

The CDR3, as DNA: TGTGCCAGCAGCCCCGCTAGTGGCACGGGGCTAAGCACAGATACGCAGTATTTT. Its protein is CASSPASGTGLSTDTQYF. The chain is built from TRBV12-3 or TRBV12-4 and TRBJ2-3; possibly TRBD1 or TRBD2 for D (5 bases each). This CDR3 comprises 18 residues. Trimming shortened V by 6 bases and J by 0 bases, and 22 bases separated the two germline ends.

This clonotype has more than one count but fewer than ten. The V gene is TRBV20-1, the J gene TRBJ2-4, with a possible D match to TRBD2 (5 bases). This CDR3 has 13 amino acids. The ends were cut back, 5 bases at V and 7 bases at J, with 15 bases in the middle. Germline V lookup: CDR1 DFQATT, CDR2 SNEGSKA (reference sequence). The CDR3 DNA reads TGCAGTGCTTGGATACTAGGCTGGAACATTCAGTACTTC. Translated: CSAWILGWNIQYF.

This clonotype was picked up one time. The V gene is TRBV7-9, the J gene TRBJ2-3, with D hard to call. CDR1 and CDR2 (germline): SEHNR, FQNEAQ (reference sequence). There are 15 residues in the CDR3. The V end lost 5 bases, the J end lost 0 bases, and 12 bases lay between the germline ends. CDR3 in DNA: TGTGCCAGCAGCCCCAGTAGGGCGAGCACAGATACGCAGTATTTT. Its protein product is CASSPSRASTDTQYF.

This chain connects TRBV5-1 to TRBJ2-3; D remains ambiguous. Germline values: CDR1 SGHRS, CDR2 YFSETQ. The V end was cut by 0 bases, the J end by 2 bases, with 10 bases between. CDR3 length: 15 residues. CDR3 protein: CASSLGIGNTDTQYF. The CDR3 DNA sequence: TGCGCCAGCAGCTTGGGGATCGGCAACACAGATACGCAGTATTTT.

In its sample, this clonotype was seen a few times. V is TRBV29-1 and J is TRBJ2-5; the D gene is possibly TRBD2 (6 bases). Judging by the DNA end, TRBJ2-4 fits better; the J call may be wrong. There are 15 residues in the CDR3. Germline CDR1 is SQVTM and CDR2 is ANQGSEA. CDR3 in amino acids: CSVELGAAGKNIQYF. Written as DNA, the CDR3 is TGCAGCGTTGAATTAGGGGCTGCGGGGAAAAACATTCAGTACTTC.

This clonotype was found a few times. The chain is built from TRBV28 and TRBJ2-5; 10 nucleotides agree with TRBD2. V was pared by 2 bases and J by 1 base, with 7 bases of the junction left unmatched. The CDR3 contains 17 residues. CDR1 and CDR2 from the germline V gene are MDHEN and SYDVKM. CDR3 region: CASSLSLAGVGQETQYF. DNA for the CDR3: TGTGCCAGCAGTTTAAGCCTAGCGGGAGTAGGCCAAGAGACCCAGTACTTC.

This clonotype was counted only a few times. The genes are TRBV6-2 or TRBV6-3 and TRBJ2-1, with TRBD1 matching 9 bases. The germline V gene encodes CDR1 MNHEY and CDR2 SVGEGT. J gave up 5 bases and V 5 bases, and 4 bases lay outside the gene matches. This CDR3 region has 14 residues. The CDR3 sequence is CASSRTGGHNEQFF. The DNA for the CDR3 is TGTGCCAGCAGTCGTACAGGGGGCCACAATGAGCAGTTCTTC.

The table lists this clonotype with a few counts. CDR3 sequence: CASSDRTEQYF. The CDR3 nucleotides are TGTGCCAGCAGTGATCGTACCGAACAGTACTTC. The rearrangement uses TRBV25-1 and TRBJ2-4; no firm D call. V was cut by 3 bases and J by 13 bases, with 10 bases left in between. CDR1 and CDR2 (germline): MGHDK, SYGVNS. The CDR3 runs 11 residues.

The chain uses TRBV12-3 or TRBV12-4 and TRBJ2-7, with 9 positions matching TRBD2. The CDR3 loop spans 15 amino acids. The V segment lost 2 bases and the J segment 7 bases; nucleotides outside the gene matches: 9. CDR3 amino acids: CASSLTLGLAGEQYF. CDR3 DNA: TGTGCCAGCAGTTTAACGCTGGGACTAGCCGGGGAGCAGTACTTC.